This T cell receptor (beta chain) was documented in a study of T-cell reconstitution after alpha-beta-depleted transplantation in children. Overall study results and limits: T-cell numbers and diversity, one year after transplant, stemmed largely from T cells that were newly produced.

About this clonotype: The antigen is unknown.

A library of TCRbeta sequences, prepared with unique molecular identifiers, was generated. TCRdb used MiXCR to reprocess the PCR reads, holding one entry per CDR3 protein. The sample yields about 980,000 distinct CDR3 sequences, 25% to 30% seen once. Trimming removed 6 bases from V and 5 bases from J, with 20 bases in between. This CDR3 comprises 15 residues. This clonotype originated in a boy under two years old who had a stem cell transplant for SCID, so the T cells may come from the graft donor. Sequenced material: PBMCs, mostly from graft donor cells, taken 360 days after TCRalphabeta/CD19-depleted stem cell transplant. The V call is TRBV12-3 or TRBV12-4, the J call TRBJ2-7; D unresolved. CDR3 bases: TGTGCCAGCAGCTCACTCTCCCGTAATATCCACGAGCAGTACTTC. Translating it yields CASSSLSRNIHEQYF.